These 2 T cell receptor beta chains originate from one sample sequenced in a study of beta chain features in type 1 diabetes. Expressed TCRB transcripts were sequenced after all isolated RNA was converted to cDNA. Sequenced by immunoSEQ multiplex PCR; TCRdb stores in-frame clones only, minus some. Of 810,000 or so clones in the sample, roughly 17% are singletons; the top ten hold 0.023%. The sequencing input was naive CD4+ T cells from blood. These receptors all come from a woman aged 18-30 years in good health.

This clone turned up a few times. The chain recombines TRBV11-2 with TRBJ1-1, with D possibly matching TRBD1 (6 bases). The CDR3 length is 17 residues. V was cut by 5 bases and J by 5 bases, with 24 bases left in between. CDR1 SGHAT and CDR2 FQNNGV come from the germline V gene. Here the CDR3 DNA reads TGTGCCAGCAGCCGCCAAGTGGGGGAAAGGGGGAAGACTGAAGCTTTCTTT. Encoded protein: CASSRQVGERGKTEAFF.

V is TRBV29-1 and J is TRBJ2-7; 7 positions match TRBD1. From germline, CDR1 is SQVTM and CDR2 ANQGSEA. CDR3 length: 13 residues. V was clipped by 4 bases and J by 7 bases; unmatched bases: 10. Here the CDR3 reads CSVGNRGMGEQYF. The DNA of the CDR3 is TGCAGCGTTGGGAACAGGGGAATGGGGGAGCAGTACTTC.